This entry lists 26 T cell receptor beta chains sequenced from one sample in a study of shared T cell receptors in the human thymus. Produced via immunoSEQ multiplex PCR; TCRdb's table is partial and in-frame only. The data show roughly 700,000 clones, around nine tenths seen once. This sample also belongs to another study, concerning human thymus T cells.

The sequencing sample was made of thymocytes. The receptors come from a boy in the first two years of life with a congenital heart defect.

The V call is TRBV9, the J call TRBJ2-2; 8 bases are shared with TRBD2. This CDR3 is built from 16 residues. Germline CDR1 SGDLS, CDR2 YYNGEE. V shed 6 bases, J shed 4 bases, and the junction held 11 bases outside the gene matches. CDR3 in DNA: TGTGCCAGCAATCGGAGCGGGGGCGAGAGCACCGGGGAGCTGTTTTTT. Protein sequence: CASNRSGGESTGELFF.

The rearrangement uses TRBV27 and TRBJ2-7, with TRBD1 as a possible D gene (6 bases). The germline V and J ends were trimmed by 4 bases and 0 bases, with 13 bases remaining between them. Germline CDR1 is MNHEY and CDR2 is SMNVEV (reference sequence). CDR3 length: 15 residues. The chain's CDR3 is CASSYPGTPSYEQYF. The CDR3 nucleotides are TGTGCCAGCAGTTACCCCGGGACACCCTCCTACGAGCAGTACTTC.

The chain joins TRBV29-1 to TRBJ2-3; TRBD2 matches 7 bases. Germline loops: CDR1 SQVTM, CDR2 ANQGSEA. V lost 4 bases, J lost 0 bases, and 10 bases stayed unmatched. The CDR3 is 16 amino acids. The CDR3 nucleotides read TGCAGCGTTGTTGGGACTATGCGCTATAGCACAGATACGCAGTATTTT. Protein sequence: CSVVGTMRYSTDTQYF.

The chain uses TRBV27 and TRBJ2-2; D call uncertain. Trimming shortened V by 5 bases and J by 5 bases, and 9 bases separated the two germline ends. The CDR3 covers 13 residues. Germline loops: CDR1 MNHEY, CDR2 SMNVEV (reference sequence). DNA for the CDR3: TGTGCCAGCAGTCCCGAGCCAACCGGGGAGCTGTTTTTT. Residues: CASSPEPTGELFF.

The V call is TRBV28, the J call TRBJ2-5; 9 bases map to TRBD2. The CDR3 length is 18 residues. The germline V gene has CDR1 MDHEN and CDR2 SYDVKM. After removal of 3 bases from V and 5 bases from J, the junction contained 16 bases not matched to a gene. CDR3 protein: CASSFPLGGRAELETQYF. Here the CDR3 DNA reads TGTGCCAGCAGTTTCCCCTTGGGCGGGAGGGCCGAGTTGGAGACCCAGTACTTC.

Only a few counts were recorded for this clone. The chain employs TRBV6-6 and TRBJ2-5; possible D gene TRBD2, 5 bases. The germline V gene has CDR1 MNHNY and CDR2 SVGAGI (reference sequence). The CDR3 loop spans 16 amino acids. Trimming removed 5 bases from V and 7 bases from J, with 23 bases in between. In DNA, the CDR3 is TGTGCCAGCAGTATCGGGGTGGGTGGTGTCTGGTTGACCCAGTACTTC. Amino acid sequence: CASSIGVGGVWLTQYF.

This chain connects TRBV15 to TRBJ2-7, with 12 bases matching TRBD2. CDR1 LNHNV and CDR2 YYDKDF come from the germline V gene (reference sequence). The CDR3 loop spans 16 amino acids. V was pared by 3 bases and J by 7 bases, with 10 bases of the junction left unmatched. In nucleotides, the CDR3 is TGTGCCACCAGCAGGAAACCGACTAGCGGGAGAGGGGAGCAGTACTTC. It is translated as CATSRKPTSGRGEQYF.

The J gene is TRBJ2-6, the V gene TRBV15, with a weak D call TRBD2 (5 bases). Trimming cost V 9 bases and J 7 bases, with 13 bases left between them. CDR1 and CDR2 (germline): LNHNV, YYDKDF (reference sequence). The CDR3 loop spans 13 amino acids. The CDR3: CATLGELANVLTF. The CDR3 DNA reads as TGTGCCACTCTTGGGGAGCTCGCCAACGTCCTGACTTTC.

V gene TRBV27 combines with J gene TRBJ2-5; D remains ambiguous. Trimming stripped 2 bases from V and 11 bases from J, with 3 bases between. CDR1 is MNHEY, CDR2 SMNVEV, per germline (reference sequence). The CDR3 covers 9 residues. For the CDR3, the DNA is TGTGCCAGCAGTTTAGAGCAGTACTTC. Amino acids: CASSLEQYF.

The chain uses TRBV27 and TRBJ2-7; D not resolved. V dropped 5 bases and J dropped 3 bases, with 11 bases sitting between them. The CDR3 spans 13 residues. Germline values: CDR1 MNHEY, CDR2 SMNVEV (reference sequence). CDR3 DNA: TGTGCCAGCAGTCACAGACCAGACTACGAGCAGTACTTC. Amino acid sequence: CASSHRPDYEQYF.

The V and J genes are TRBV7-2 and TRBJ2-7; 10 bases map to TRBD2. This CDR3 has 18 amino acids. Unmatched junction bases numbered 18, after V lost 5 bases and J lost 5 bases. Germline V gives CDR1 SGHTA, CDR2 FQGNSA. This CDR3 is CASSQKGGSGRFRHEQYF. In DNA form, the CDR3 reads TGTGCCAGCAGCCAGAAGGGCGGTAGCGGGAGGTTCCGCCACGAGCAGTACTTC.

The chain links TRBV11-2 to TRBJ2-7; 11 positions agree with TRBD2. The CDR3 is 15 amino acids. CDR1 and CDR2 from the germline V gene are SGHAT and FQNNGV. V shed 5 bases and J 2 bases; nucleotides not matched to a gene: 5. For the CDR3, the DNA is TGTGCCAGCAGCCGGTTAGCGGGAGGGCCCTACGAGCAGTACTTC. The encoded protein is CASSRLAGGPYEQYF.

The chain links TRBV7-9 to TRBJ2-7, with TRBD1 identical over 9 bases. Germline-derived CDR1 and CDR2 are SEHNR and FQNEAQ (reference sequence). The CDR3 is 17 residues long. J lost 2 bases, V lost 5 bases, and 13 bases had no gene match. Here the CDR3 reads CASSLRTNGTGTYEQYF. In nucleotides, the CDR3 is TGTGCCAGCAGCCTCAGGACAAACGGGACAGGGACCTACGAGCAGTACTTC.

V and J are TRBV4-1 and TRBJ2-5; 10 bases are shared with TRBD2. The J call is doubtful: the DNA matches TRBJ2-7 better. Germline lookup yields CDR1 MGHRA and CDR2 YSYEKL. The CDR3 totals 19 residues. CDR3 loop: CASSQEGVGAGGRENEQYF. CDR3 in DNA: TGCGCCAGCAGCCAAGAGGGAGTGGGAGCGGGAGGGCGTGAGAACGAGCAGTACTTC.

The genes are TRBV7-9 and TRBJ1-5, with a weak D call TRBD1 (5 bases). This CDR3 region has 16 residues. Per the germline V gene, CDR1 is SEHNR and CDR2 is FQNEAQ (reference sequence). The V end was cut by 5 bases, the J end by 5 bases, with 19 bases between. The CDR3 protein is CASSQSGRVRDQPQHF. For the CDR3, the DNA is TGTGCCAGCAGCCAGTCGGGCAGGGTCAGGGATCAGCCCCAGCATTTT.

J is TRBJ2-1 and V is TRBV28, with TRBD2 matching over 8 bases. This CDR3 has 15 residues. CDR1 MDHEN and CDR2 SYDVKM come from the germline V gene. Losses at the gene ends were 6 bases for V and 7 bases for J; bases not matched to a gene: 11. CDR3 loop: CASRQTSAGGNEQFF. The CDR3 DNA follows: TGTGCCAGCAGGCAGACTAGCGCGGGGGGTAATGAGCAGTTCTTC.

The rearrangement uses TRBV4-3 and TRBJ2-3; 7 positions agree with TRBD1. CDR1 is LGHNA, CDR2 YSLEER, per germline. V was pared by 4 bases and J by 4 bases, with 11 bases of the junction left unmatched. The CDR3 spans 16 residues. The DNA of the CDR3 is TGCGCCAGCAGCCCACCGGGACAGAGAGGGGCAGATACGCAGTATTTT. Protein sequence: CASSPPGQRGADTQYF.

The V call is TRBV9, the J call TRBJ1-1; tentatively, D is TRBD1 (5 bases). CDR1 is SGDLS and CDR2 is YYNGEE in the germline V gene. The CDR3 runs 19 residues. The V gene lost 4 bases and the J gene lost 8 bases, with 33 bases spanning the gap. The CDR3 sequence: CASSPWGWEGQAPHLEAFF. As DNA, the CDR3 is TGTGCCAGCAGCCCCTGGGGATGGGAGGGGCAGGCTCCCCATTTGGAAGCTTTCTTT. The full variable domain, completed using reference TRBV9 and TRBJ1-1, is DSGVTQTPKHLITATGQRVTLRCSPRSGDLSVYWYQQSLDQGLQFLIQYYNGEERAKGNILERFSAQQFPDLHSELNLSSLELGDSALYFCASSPWGWEGQAPHLEAFFGQGTRLTVV.

The chain employs TRBV7-2 and TRBJ1-5; D is possibly TRBD1 (5 bases). Trimming cost V 2 bases and J 7 bases, with 12 bases left between them. This CDR3 spans 14 amino acids. Germline values: CDR1 SGHTA, CDR2 FQGNSA. The CDR3 reads CASSLRPGKQPQHF. CDR3 sequence (DNA): TGTGCCAGCAGCTTAAGGCCAGGGAAGCAGCCCCAGCATTTT.

The chain carries TRBV29-1 and TRBJ2-1, with a tentative D call TRBD2 (6 bases). V lost 7 bases and J 4 bases, leaving 20 bases between the germline ends. CDR1 and CDR2 from the germline V gene are SQVTM and ANQGSEA. The length of the CDR3 is 15 residues. The DNA for the CDR3 is TGCAGCGCAGCCGGGGGTGGGGTGAGTTACAATGAGCAGTTCTTC. Amino acids: CSAAGGGVSYNEQFF.

This clone was counted a single time. V gene TRBV5-1 combines with J gene TRBJ2-7; D might be TRBD2 (5 bases). This CDR3 is built from 15 residues. CDR1 is SGHRS, CDR2 YFSETQ, per germline. V gave up 0 bases and J gave up 2 bases, with 12 bases separating them. The chain's CDR3 is CASSLGPAGAYEQYF. For the CDR3, the DNA is TGCGCCAGCAGCTTGGGCCCCGCGGGTGCCTACGAGCAGTACTTC.

The rearrangement links TRBV4-2 to TRBJ1-5, with D possibly TRBD1 on 6 matching bases. V was cut by 0 bases and J by 4 bases, with 16 bases left in between. Looked up from germline, CDR1 is LGHNA and CDR2 is YNFKEQ. This CDR3 has 17 amino acids. The CDR3 DNA reads TGTGCCAGCAGCCAAGAGGGCAGGGGACGATCGAATCAGCCCCAGCATTTT. Protein sequence: CASSQEGRGRSNQPQHF.

This sequence joins TRBV5-5 and TRBJ1-5; 10 bases line up with TRBD1. V trimming: 2 bases; J trimming: 10 bases; junction bases outside the gene matches: 21. Germline-derived CDR1 and CDR2 are SGHKS and YYEKEE (reference sequence). This CDR3 is 19 amino acids long. CDR3 residues: CASSFSMGQGKEGSHPQHF. CDR3 bases: TGTGCCAGCAGCTTCTCCATGGGACAGGGGAAGGAGGGTTCGCATCCCCAGCATTTT.

The rearrangement links TRBV5-6 to TRBJ2-2; 8 bases are a match to TRBD2. V gave up 4 bases and J gave up 5 bases; unmatched junction bases: 16. The CDR3 is 18 amino acids. The V gene's germline CDR1 is SGHDT and CDR2 YYEEEE. The CDR3 loop is CASSGTGVVREGTGELFF. The CDR3 DNA is TGTGCCAGCAGCGGCACAGGAGTTGTCCGGGAGGGTACCGGGGAGCTGTTTTTT.

The chain links TRBV2 to TRBJ2-3, with 12 nucleotides matching TRBD2. Germline V gene lookup returns CDR1 SNHLY and CDR2 FYNNEI. This CDR3 region has 18 residues. Trimming removed 8 bases from V and 3 bases from J; junction bases left unmatched: 15. The CDR3 loop reads CASPGTSGLGGNTDTQYF. The CDR3 DNA is TGTGCCAGCCCTGGGACTAGCGGGTTGGGGGGTAATACAGATACGCAGTATTTT.

V gene TRBV29-1 combines with J gene TRBJ2-1; weak D call: TRBD1 (9 bases). Germline V gives CDR1 SQVTM, CDR2 ANQGSEA. The V end was cut by 4 bases, the J end by 16 bases, with 29 bases between. CDR3 length: 15 amino acids. The CDR3 DNA reads as TGCAGCGTTGTTCGGGTGACAGGGGGACGCGGGAGGAGTTTCTTC. Amino acids: CSVVRVTGGRGRSFF.